This record looks at one T cell receptor (beta chain) sequence and its context. Its specific antigen is unknown. The input lacks base qualities; no much larger clone sits a single base away. This sample was included in a study of circulating tumor DNA in untreated peripheral T-cell lymphoma (dated by TCRdb to about 2021). To identify tumor-specific TCR clonotypes, tumor tissue taken at baseline, before any treatment, was sequenced. In a trial, the study monitored patients with peripheral T-cell lymphoma who were getting frontline treatment by applying next-generation sequencing to their T-cell receptor sequences. The library came from the immunoSEQ multiplex PCR assay. The clones in this table, taken by TCRdb from immuneACCESS, are in-frame only. Not every clone is retained; where verified, under half of the shortfall comes from an unresolved V gene, and the cause of the rest is unknown. Present in this sample are 2,200 or so clones, over 55% of which were seen just once. The ten largest clones represent 45% to 65% of the sample.

Study-level results and caveats: Tumor-specific clonotypes turned up in around 76% of patients, identified from about 84% of baseline tissues and from about 70% of baseline serum samples.

Taken from the germline V gene, the CDR1 and CDR2 loops are MNHGY and SAAAGT. There are 16 amino acids in the CDR3, from cysteine to phenylalanine inclusive. Just the 48-base CDR3 DNA is kept, in frame starting at base 1. V loses 6 bases of germline sequence and J loses 6 bases, and the interval between the two ends is 22 bases. The TCR sequence derives from a human donor with peripheral T-cell lymphoma. Recombination linked TRBV6-8 to TRBJ2-3; a weak D assignment points to TRBD1 (5 bases agree). Material: tumor tissue. The bases read TGTGCCAGCAGCCAGTGGAGCAACAGGTTGGGCGATACGCAGTATTTT. Its product reads: CASSQWSNRLGDTQYF.